Presented here are 7 T cell receptor beta chains from one specimen sequenced in a study of blood T cells in healthy people across ages. Then a second PCR, running about 6 to 12 cycles, was carried out with a sample-barcoded 5' primer and a J-beta primer mix. TCRdb redid the calling of the 5' RACE reads with MiXCR, one entry per CDR3 protein. The repertoire holds fewer than 2,000,000 distinct CDR3 sequences, with around 35% as singletons. Material for sequencing was blood. These TCRs come from a woman aged 30 to 39 in good health.

This sequence joins TRBV9 and TRBJ1-2; D is uncertain. Germline V gene data show CDR1 as SGDLS and CDR2 as YYNGEE. V lost 2 bases and J lost 1, with 12 bases in between. The CDR3 spans 15 residues. The CDR3 is CASSVDFNLNYGYTF. DNA of the CDR3: TGTGCCAGCAGCGTGGACTTTAACCTTAACTATGGCTACACCTTC.

This sequence joins TRBV20-1 and TRBJ2-1; unclear D gene. Trimming shortened V by 0 bases and J by 4 bases, and 16 bases separated the two germline ends. This CDR3 has 16 residues. Looked up from germline, CDR1 is DFQATT and CDR2 is SNEGSKA (reference sequence). The CDR3 is CSARENSPSYYNEQFF. CDR3 in DNA: TGCAGTGCTAGAGAGAACAGCCCATCCTATTACAATGAGCAGTTCTTC.

V and J are TRBV7-3 and TRBJ2-3; TRBD2 agrees at 8 bases. The V segment lost 5 bases and the J segment 3 bases; nucleotides outside the gene matches: 13. The CDR3 loop spans 17 amino acids. CDR1 and CDR2 (germline): SGHTA, FQGTGA. CDR3 bases: TGTGCCAGCAGCCGAATTGGCGGGGGGCAAGGGACAGATACGCAGTATTTT. Its translation: CASSRIGGGQGTDTQYF.

This clonotype has a handful of counts. The chain recombines TRBV11-2 with TRBJ2-7; D is perhaps TRBD2 (7 bases). Germline V gives CDR1 SGHAT, CDR2 FQNNGV. Trimming removed 7 bases from V and 7 bases from J, with 20 bases in between. CDR3 length: 14 amino acids. Written as DNA, the CDR3 is TGTGCCAGCAAAAGCGGGGCAGGGGAGGGGGAGCAGTACTTC. Translating it yields CASKSGAGEGEQYF.

This sequence joins TRBV24-1 and TRBJ2-3, with D possibly matching TRBD1 (6 bases). The CDR3 consists of 15 residues. The V gene's germline CDR1 is KGHDR and CDR2 SFDVKD. V was clipped by 4 bases and J by 2 bases, with 12 bases between them. CDR3 region: CATSEPGQHTDTQYF. Here the CDR3 DNA reads TGTGCCACCAGTGAACCCGGACAGCACACAGATACGCAGTATTTT.

The chain combines TRBV6-2 or TRBV6-3 with TRBJ1-3; 8 nucleotides align to TRBD1. Per germline, CDR1 MNHEY and CDR2 SVGEGT. V shed 10 bases, J shed 4 bases, and the junction held 9 bases outside the gene matches. The CDR3 length is 14 residues. The CDR3 DNA is TGTGCCATCAGACAGGGGAGTATCGGAAACACCATATATTTT. Its translation is CAIRQGSIGNTIYF.

This chain connects TRBV10-2 to TRBJ2-6; D is ambiguous. Looked up from germline, CDR1 is WSHSY and CDR2 is SAAADI. The CDR3 covers 16 residues. Trimming shortened V by 3 bases and J by 0 bases, and 9 bases separated the two germline ends. In DNA form, the CDR3 reads TGCGCCAGCAGTGATATTGGGTACTCTGGGGCCAACGTCCTGACTTTC. Amino acids: CASSDIGYSGANVLTF.